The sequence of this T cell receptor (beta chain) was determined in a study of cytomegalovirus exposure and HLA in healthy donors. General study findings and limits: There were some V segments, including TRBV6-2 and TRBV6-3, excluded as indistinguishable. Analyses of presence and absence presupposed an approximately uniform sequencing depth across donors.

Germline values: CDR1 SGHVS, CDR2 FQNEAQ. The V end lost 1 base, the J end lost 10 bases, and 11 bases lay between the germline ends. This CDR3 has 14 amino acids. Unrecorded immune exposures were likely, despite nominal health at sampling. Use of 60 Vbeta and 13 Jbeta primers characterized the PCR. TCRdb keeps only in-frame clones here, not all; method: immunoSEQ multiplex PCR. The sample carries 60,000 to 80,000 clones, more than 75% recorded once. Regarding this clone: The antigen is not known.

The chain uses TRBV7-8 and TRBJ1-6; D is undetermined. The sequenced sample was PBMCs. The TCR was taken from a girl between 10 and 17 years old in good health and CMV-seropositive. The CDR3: CASSLGGSGSPLHF. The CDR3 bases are TGTGCCAGCAGCTTAGGGGGTAGCGGGTCACCCCTCCACTTT.